Listed below are T cell receptor beta chains from one sample, sequenced in a study of cytomegalovirus exposure and HLA in healthy donors. Data came from immunoSEQ multiplex PCR; TCRdb stores just in-frame clones and leaves some out. Here the sample table reports 95,000 to 110,000 clones. What was sequenced was PBMCs. The receptors stem from a man aged 35 to 55 in good health and CMV-seronegative. The CDR3 runs from the conserved cysteine through the conserved F or W. Each record gives: D gene, V gene, J gene, CDR3 DNA, CDR3 protein. A D gene is named only where the DNA matches it firmly.

TRBD1	TRBV2	TRBJ2-7	TGTGCCAGCAGAGCCGGGACAGGTTACTACGAGCAGTACTTC	CASRAGTGYYEQYF
TRBD1	TRBV19	TRBJ1-5	TGTGCCAGTAGTATTGGACAGGGGGCTGGGGGCAATCAGCCCCAGCATTTT	CASSIGQGAGGNQPQHF
TRBD1	TRBV12-5	TRBJ2-4	TGTGCTAGTGGTTTGGTAGACAGGGTTCATCGTGAAAGCGGATTCCTAGCCAAAAACATTCAGTACTTC	CASGLVDRVHRESGFLAKNIQYF
.	TRBV7-8	TRBJ2-3	TGTGCCAGCAGCTTACCCGATGTACCTACTAGCACAGATACGCAGTATTTT	CASSLPDVPTSTDTQYF
.	TRBV10-3	TRBJ1-4	TGTGCCATTAGTGGCGGGGAGGCTGAAAAACTGTTTTTT	CAISGGEAEKLFF
.	TRBV30	TRBJ2-3	TGTGCCTGGAGTCGGGGGGCAATTTTCACAGATACGCAGTATTTT	CAWSRGAIFTDTQYF
TRBD1	TRBV19	TRBJ1-1	TGTGCCAAGCAAACCCGGACAGGGACTAACACTGAAGCTTTCTTT	CAKQTRTGTNTEAFF
.	TRBV11-2	TRBJ1-1	TGTGCCAGCAGCCCAAGTCCCGGGTCCATGAACACTGAAGCTTTCTTT	CASSPSPGSMNTEAFF
TRBD1	TRBV19	TRBJ1-1	TGTGCCACCGGGGACAGGGGCTCCCTGAACACTGAAGCTTTCTTT	CATGDRGSLNTEAFF
TRBD1	TRBV11-3	TRBJ1-1	TGTGCCAGCAGCTCCGATGCACAGGGGCTCATGAACACTGAAGCTTTCTTT	CASSSDAQGLMNTEAFF
.	TRBV5-1	TRBJ2-5	TGCGCCAGCAGCTTGGAAAGGAGCCAAGGGACCCAGTACTTC	CASSLERSQGTQYF
TRBD2	TRBV29-1	TRBJ2-1	TGCAGCGTTGTGGGAGGGACTCCCGACCTAGAGCAGTTCTTC	CSVVGGTPDLEQFF
TRBD1	TRBV6-1	TRBJ2-7	TGTGCCAGCGAGGACAGGGGATACGAGCAGTACTTC	CASEDRGYEQYF
.	TRBV5-1	TRBJ1-2	TGCGCCAGCAGCTTGGCCACCGGAGAGCATGGCTATGGCTACACCTTC	CASSLATGEHGYGYTF
TRBD1	TRBV6-5	TRBJ2-5	TGTGCCAGCAGTGAACAGGGGTACCAAGAGACCCAGTACTTC	CASSEQGYQETQYF
.	TRBV18	TRBJ1-1	TGTGCCAGCTCACCGAAGCAGAACACTGAAGCTTTCTTT	CASSPKQNTEAFF
.	TRBV9	TRBJ2-2	TGTGCCAGCAGCGTACCCTCTACTTCCACCGGGGAGCTGTTTTTT	CASSVPSTSTGELFF
.	TRBV28	TRBJ1-1	TGTGCCAGCAGTTTACTGGACATCCTTACCACTGAAGCTTTCTTT	CASSLLDILTTEAFF
.	TRBV19	TRBJ1-5	TGTGCCAGTAGTATAATCGAGGGACAGCCCCAGCATTTT	CASSIIEGQPQHF
.	TRBV9	TRBJ2-2	TGTGCCAGCAGCGTAAAAGCAGGGGCGGGCACCGGGGAGCTGTTTTTT	CASSVKAGAGTGELFF
TRBD1	TRBV4-1	TRBJ1-2	TGCGCCAGCAGCCGAGACAGGGATTCTAACTATGGCTACACCTTC	CASSRDRDSNYGYTF
.	TRBV11-2	TRBJ2-1	TGTGCCAGCAGCAGGGTCCAGGGCAATGAGCAGTTCTTC	CASSRVQGNEQFF
TRBD1	TRBV4-3	TRBJ2-1	TGCGCCAGCAGCCAGACAGGGGGCTTCTACAATGAGCAGTTCTTC	CASSQTGGFYNEQFF
TRBD1	TRBV28	TRBJ2-7	TGTGCCAGCAGTTATCCAGACAGGGGGCTTACCTACGAGCAGTACTTC	CASSYPDRGLTYEQYF
TRBD2	TRBV6-1	TRBJ2-1	TGTGCCAGCAACACCGGGACTACAACCAATGAGCAGTTCTTC	CASNTGTTTNEQFF
TRBD2	TRBV19	TRBJ2-2	TGTGCCAGTACCCTAGCGGCGAACCCCGGGGAGCTGTTTTTT	CASTLAANPGELFF
TRBD1	TRBV19	TRBJ1-1	TGTGCCAGTAGTATAGCGACAGGGGGTGAAGCTTTCTTT	CASSIATGGEAFF
.	TRBV4-1	TRBJ1-5	TGCGCCAGCAGCCATCGTATCCCCCAGGGGCGACTATATAATCAGCCCCAGCATTTT	CASSHRIPQGRLYNQPQHF
.	TRBV7-2	TRBJ2-7	TGTGCCAGCAGCCCCTACAGGGATGCCTACGAGCAGTACTTC	CASSPYRDAYEQYF
.	TRBV10-3	TRBJ2-3	TGTGCCATCAAAAGCCTACGGGCAGATACGCAGTATTTT	CAIKSLRADTQYF
TRBD1	TRBV6-6	TRBJ2-7	TGTGCCAGCAGACCACAGGGGGAGACGGACGAGCAGTACTTC	CASRPQGETDEQYF
.	TRBV5-6	TRBJ1-1	TGTGCCAGCAGCTTCCCACGAGTTATGAACACTGAAGCTTTCTTT	CASSFPRVMNTEAFF
TRBD1	TRBV7-2	TRBJ2-5	TGTGCCAGCGTGAGGGACAGGGGGTTCGGAGAGACCCAGTACTTC	CASVRDRGFGETQYF
.	TRBV2	TRBJ1-2	TGTGCCAGCACCTATGACTATGGCTACACCTTC	CASTYDYGYTF
.	TRBV5-6	TRBJ2-3	TGTGCCAGCAGCTTGGTTGGACAGCAGGTAGATACGCAGTATTTT	CASSLVGQQVDTQYF
.	TRBV15	TRBJ2-3	TGTGCCACCAGCAGAGATGTCCTAGCGTCTAGCACAGATACGCAGTATTTT	CATSRDVLASSTDTQYF
TRBD1	TRBV13	TRBJ2-7	TGTGCCACCTCGACAGGGGAAGGCTACGAGCAGTACTTC	CATSTGEGYEQYF
TRBD2	TRBV18	TRBJ2-1	TGTGCCAGCTCACCACCGCTAGCGGGGGGGCACGGTGAGCAGTTCTTC	CASSPPLAGGHGEQFF
TRBD1	TRBV6-1	TRBJ1-1	TGTGCCAGTACGCCGGGACAGGGGGTGGTCTCTGAAGCTTTCTTT	CASTPGQGVVSEAFF
.	TRBV9	TRBJ1-1	TGTGCCAGCAGCAGCAGACAAAACACTGAAGCTTTCTTT	CASSSRQNTEAFF
TRBD1	TRBV5-1	TRBJ1-4	TGCGCCAGCAGCTTGTTGACAGGGGTAACTAATGAAAAACTGTTTTTT	CASSLLTGVTNEKLFF
.	TRBV29-1	TRBJ2-1	TGCAGCGTTGAAGATCAGGTAGATGAGCAGTTCTTC	CSVEDQVDEQFF
.	TRBV10-1	TRBJ1-3	TGCGCCAGCTCACAAAGTGGTGACTCTGGAAACACCATATATTTT	CASSQSGDSGNTIYF
.	TRBV27	TRBJ2-7	TGTGCCAGCAGTCCTCCGGGGATAGAGCAGTACTTC	CASSPPGIEQYF
.	TRBV7-8	TRBJ1-6	TGTGCCAGCAGCTCCGCTCAAAGCAACAGGGATTATAATTCACCCCTCCACTTT	CASSSAQSNRDYNSPLHF
TRBD1	TRBV5-1	TRBJ2-3	TGCGCCAGCAGCCGGACAGGGCCAGATACGCAGTATTTT	CASSRTGPDTQYF
.	TRBV5-5	TRBJ2-2	TGTGCCAGCAGCCCGGGATGGTTCGGGGAGCTGTTTTTT	CASSPGWFGELFF
TRBD2	TRBV6-5	TRBJ2-2	TGTGCCAGCAGGCCGGGACTACCAAACACCGGGGAGCTGTTTTTT	CASRPGLPNTGELFF